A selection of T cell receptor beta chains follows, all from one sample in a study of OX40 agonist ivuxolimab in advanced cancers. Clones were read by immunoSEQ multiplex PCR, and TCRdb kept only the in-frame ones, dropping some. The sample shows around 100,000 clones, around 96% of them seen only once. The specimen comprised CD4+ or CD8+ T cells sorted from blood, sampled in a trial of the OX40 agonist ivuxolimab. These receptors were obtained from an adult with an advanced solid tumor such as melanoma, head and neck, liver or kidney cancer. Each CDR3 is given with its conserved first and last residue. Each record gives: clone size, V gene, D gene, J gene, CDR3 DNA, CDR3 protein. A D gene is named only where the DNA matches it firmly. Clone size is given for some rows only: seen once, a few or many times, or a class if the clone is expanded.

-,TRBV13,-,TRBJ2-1,TGTGCCAGCAGCTTGGGGGACCTTCCCCCGTTCTTC,CASSLGDLPPFF
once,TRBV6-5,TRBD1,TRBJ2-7,TGTGCCAGCAGTTACTCGGCAGGGGGCTACGAGCAGTACTTC,CASSYSAGGYEQYF
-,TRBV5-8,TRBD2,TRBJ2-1,TGTGCCAGCAGCTTGGTGGCGGCGGGGGGGTTCTTC,CASSLVAAGGFF
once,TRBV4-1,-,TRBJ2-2,TGCGCCAGCAGCCAAGTCCCGGGGGCGACCGGGGAGCTGTTTTTT,CASSQVPGATGELFF
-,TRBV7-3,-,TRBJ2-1,TGTGCCAGCAGCTGGGGACTGGGGAATGAGCAGTTCTTC,CASSWGLGNEQFF
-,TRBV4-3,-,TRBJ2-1,TGCGCCAGCAGCCAAAGGGGTGGCTTCTACAATGAGCAGTTCTTC,CASSQRGGFYNEQFF
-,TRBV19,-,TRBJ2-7,TGTGCCAGTAGTATAGCGGGAGCTAACGAGCAGTACTTC,CASSIAGANEQYF
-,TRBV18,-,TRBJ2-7,TGTGCCAGCTCACCGACCGGTGGAGCCTCCTACGAGCAGTACTTC,CASSPTGGASYEQYF
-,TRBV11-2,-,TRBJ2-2,TGTGCCAGCAGCTTTCCCTTACATGGGGAGCTGTTTTTT,CASSFPLHGELFF
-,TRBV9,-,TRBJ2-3,TGTGCCAGCAGCGTAGCATTGGAAGCAACAGATACGCAGTATTTT,CASSVALEATDTQYF
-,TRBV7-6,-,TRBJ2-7,TGTGCCAGCAGCTACCGAGACTCCTACGAGCAGTACTTC,CASSYRDSYEQYF
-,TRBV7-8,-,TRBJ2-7,TGTGCCAGCAGCCTCACGGAACTACCTTTCTACGAGCAGTACTTC,CASSLTELPFYEQYF
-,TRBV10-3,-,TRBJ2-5,TGTGCCATCAGTGGGGGGCAGGGGGCGGGAGCGGACCAGTACTTC,CAISGGQGAGADQYF
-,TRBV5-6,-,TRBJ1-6,TGTGCCAGCAGCTTGGGGCCGATGAATTCACCCCTCCACTTT,CASSLGPMNSPLHF
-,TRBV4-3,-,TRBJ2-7,TGCGCCAGCAGCCAAGATAACTATTCCTACGAGCAGTACTTC,CASSQDNYSYEQYF
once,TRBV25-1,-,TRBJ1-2,TGTGCCAGCAGTGAATACGGGACATATGGCTACACCTTC,CASSEYGTYGYTF
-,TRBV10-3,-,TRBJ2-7,TGTGCCATCAGAGAACGGGGGACGAATACCTACGAGCAGTACTTC,CAIRERGTNTYEQYF
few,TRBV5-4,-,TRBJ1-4,TGTGCCAGCAGCTTTTCGACAGGAGGAGGGGAAAAACTGTTTTTT,CASSFSTGGGEKLFF
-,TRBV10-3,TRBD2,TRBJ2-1,TGTGCCATCAGTGAGTCCCAGCGGGGAAATGAGCAGTTCTTC,CAISESQRGNEQFF
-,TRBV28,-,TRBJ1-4,TGTGCCAGCAGTTTCCCAGCCGGGTCAACTAATGAAAAACTGTTTTTT,CASSFPAGSTNEKLFF
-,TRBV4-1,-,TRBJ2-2,TGCGCCAGCAGCCGAGGACAGAAAAACACCGGGGAGCTGTTTTTT,CASSRGQKNTGELFF
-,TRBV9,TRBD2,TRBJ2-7,TGTGCCAGCAGCGTAGTAGCGGGAGCCTACGAGCAGTACTTC,CASSVVAGAYEQYF
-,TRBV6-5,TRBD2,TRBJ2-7,TGTGCCAGCAGTTATCTAGCGGAGTCTAACTACGAGCAGTACTTC,CASSYLAESNYEQYF
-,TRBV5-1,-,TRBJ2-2,TGCGCCAGCAGCCCAGGAGGGGCCGGGGAGCTGTTTTTT,CASSPGGAGELFF
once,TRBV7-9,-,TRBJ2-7,TGTGCCAGCAGCTCCCGGGACAACTCCTACGAGCAGTACTTC,CASSSRDNSYEQYF
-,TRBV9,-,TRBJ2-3,TGTGCCAGCAGCCCGCCCACAGATACGCAGTATTTT,CASSPPTDTQYF
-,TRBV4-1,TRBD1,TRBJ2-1,TGCGCCAGCAGCCAGGGGGACAGCTACAATGAGCAGTTCTTC,CASSQGDSYNEQFF
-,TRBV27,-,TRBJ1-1,TGTGCCAGCAGTTTATCGTGGGGGCCCCACTTGGACACTGAAGCTTTCTTT,CASSLSWGPHLDTEAFF
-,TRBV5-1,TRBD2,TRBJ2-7,TGCGCCAGCAGCCTGGGACTAGCTTCCTACGAGCAGTACTTC,CASSLGLASYEQYF
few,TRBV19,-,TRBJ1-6,TGTGCCAGTAGGGATCCGGGACTACCCCTCCACTTT,CASRDPGLPLHF
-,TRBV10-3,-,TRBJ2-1,TGTGCCATCAGTGACGCGGAAAGCTCCTACAATGAGCAGTTCTTC,CAISDAESSYNEQFF
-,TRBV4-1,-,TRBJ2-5,TGCGCCAGCAGCCAAAGTGTCGCCCACTCTCTGGAGACCCAGTACTTC,CASSQSVAHSLETQYF
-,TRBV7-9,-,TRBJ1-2,TGTGCCAGCAGCTTAGCCGTGCAGGGTCATGGCTACACCTTC,CASSLAVQGHGYTF
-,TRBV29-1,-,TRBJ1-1,TGCAGCGTTTCGATTGGGATCACTGAAGCTTTCTTT,CSVSIGITEAFF
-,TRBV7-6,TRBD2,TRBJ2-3,TGTGCCAGCAGCTTAATCCGGGAGGGCCGCACAGATACGCAGTATTTT,CASSLIREGRTDTQYF
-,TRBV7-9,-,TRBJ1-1,TGTGCCAGCAGCCCGGTCGGGGGCACGAACACTGAAGCTTTCTTT,CASSPVGGTNTEAFF
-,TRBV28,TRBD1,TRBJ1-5,TGTGCCAGCAGTTTTGTTGGGACAGCAAGTCAGCCCCAGCATTTT,CASSFVGTASQPQHF
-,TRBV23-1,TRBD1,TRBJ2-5,TGCGCCAGCGTAAGGGACAGCCTTAAGGAGACCCAGTACTTC,CASVRDSLKETQYF
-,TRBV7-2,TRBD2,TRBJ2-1,TGTGCCAGCACCATCCTAGCGGGAGTCAATGAGCAGTTCTTC,CASTILAGVNEQFF
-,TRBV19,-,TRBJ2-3,TGTGCCAGTACAAGAAGTCGGGCCCACGCAGATACGCAGTATTTT,CASTRSRAHADTQYF
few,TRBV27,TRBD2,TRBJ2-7,TGTGCCAGCAGTTTGGGACTAGCGGACTACGAGCAGTACTTC,CASSLGLADYEQYF
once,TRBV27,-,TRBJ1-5,TGTGCCAGCAGTTTAAAGTGGGCTAGCAATCAGCCCCAGCATTTT,CASSLKWASNQPQHF
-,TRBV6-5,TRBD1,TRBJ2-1,TGTGCCAGCGGGACAGGGACAGCAGAGCAGTTCTTC,CASGTGTAEQFF
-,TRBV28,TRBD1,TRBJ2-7,TGTGCCAGCAGGGGGGCAGGGGGCTTTTACGAGCAGTACTTC,CASRGAGGFYEQYF
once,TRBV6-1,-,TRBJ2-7,TGTGCCAGCAGTGATACGGGCTTCGTCTACGAGCAGTACTTC,CASSDTGFVYEQYF
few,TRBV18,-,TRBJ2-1,TGTGCCAGCTCGCTCAATGAGCAGTTCTTC,CASSLNEQFF
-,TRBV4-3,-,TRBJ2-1,TGCGCCAGCAGCCAAGATTTGGGGCAGGGACTCTACAATGAGCAGTTCTTC,CASSQDLGQGLYNEQFF
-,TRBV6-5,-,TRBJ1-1,TGTGCCAGCAGTTACTCGAACGGGGGGGTTGAAGCTTTCTTT,CASSYSNGGVEAFF
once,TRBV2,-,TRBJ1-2,TGTGCCAGCAGTGAACTCCCCGGGTCCAACTATGGCTACACCTTC,CASSELPGSNYGYTF
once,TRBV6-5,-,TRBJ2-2,TGTGCCAGCAGTTACATGTCACTAGCTAACACCGGGGAGCTGTTTTTT,CASSYMSLANTGELFF
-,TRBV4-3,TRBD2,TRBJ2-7,TGCGCCAGCAGCCAAGAACTAGCGGGAGAAGGCTACGAGCAGTACTTC,CASSQELAGEGYEQYF
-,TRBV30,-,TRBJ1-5,TGTGCCCGCTCCGGGGAGGGGGTCAATCAGCCCCAGCATTTT,CARSGEGVNQPQHF
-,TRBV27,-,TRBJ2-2,TGTGCCAGCAGTTTCACAGCCGGGGAGCTGTTTTTT,CASSFTAGELFF